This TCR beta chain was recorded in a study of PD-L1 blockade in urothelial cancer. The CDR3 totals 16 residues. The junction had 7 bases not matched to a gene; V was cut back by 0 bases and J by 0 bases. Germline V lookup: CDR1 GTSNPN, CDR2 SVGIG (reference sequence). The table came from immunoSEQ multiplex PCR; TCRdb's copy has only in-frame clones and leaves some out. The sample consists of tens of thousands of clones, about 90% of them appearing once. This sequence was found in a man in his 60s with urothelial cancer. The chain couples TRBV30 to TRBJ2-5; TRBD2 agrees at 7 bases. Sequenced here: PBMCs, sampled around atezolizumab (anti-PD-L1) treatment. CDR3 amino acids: CAWSVTGLVDQETQYF. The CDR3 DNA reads TGTGCCTGGAGTGTTACTGGACTAGTAGACCAAGAGACCCAGTACTTC.